This T cell receptor beta chain derives from a study of shared clonotypes between healthy human individuals. The CDR3 has 15 amino acids. V was shortened by 1 base and J by 5 bases, with 14 bases between the two germline ends. Per the germline V gene, CDR1 is SGHRS and CDR2 is YFSETQ. The protocol was immunoSEQ multiplex PCR, while the TCRdb copy is restricted to in-frame clones and leaves out a portion. Among a few million clones listed, around 90% were seen once. The chain is built from TRBV5-1 and TRBJ2-3; D is perhaps TRBD1 (6 bases). The sequence derives from a man between 18 and 29 years old in good health. Sequencing was performed on naive CD4+ T cells sorted from blood. The subset: CD45RA+ positively selected. The CDR3 bases are TGCGCCAGCAGCTTGCGCAGGGGAGATGAAGATACGCAGTATTTT. This translates into CASSLRRGDEDTQYF.